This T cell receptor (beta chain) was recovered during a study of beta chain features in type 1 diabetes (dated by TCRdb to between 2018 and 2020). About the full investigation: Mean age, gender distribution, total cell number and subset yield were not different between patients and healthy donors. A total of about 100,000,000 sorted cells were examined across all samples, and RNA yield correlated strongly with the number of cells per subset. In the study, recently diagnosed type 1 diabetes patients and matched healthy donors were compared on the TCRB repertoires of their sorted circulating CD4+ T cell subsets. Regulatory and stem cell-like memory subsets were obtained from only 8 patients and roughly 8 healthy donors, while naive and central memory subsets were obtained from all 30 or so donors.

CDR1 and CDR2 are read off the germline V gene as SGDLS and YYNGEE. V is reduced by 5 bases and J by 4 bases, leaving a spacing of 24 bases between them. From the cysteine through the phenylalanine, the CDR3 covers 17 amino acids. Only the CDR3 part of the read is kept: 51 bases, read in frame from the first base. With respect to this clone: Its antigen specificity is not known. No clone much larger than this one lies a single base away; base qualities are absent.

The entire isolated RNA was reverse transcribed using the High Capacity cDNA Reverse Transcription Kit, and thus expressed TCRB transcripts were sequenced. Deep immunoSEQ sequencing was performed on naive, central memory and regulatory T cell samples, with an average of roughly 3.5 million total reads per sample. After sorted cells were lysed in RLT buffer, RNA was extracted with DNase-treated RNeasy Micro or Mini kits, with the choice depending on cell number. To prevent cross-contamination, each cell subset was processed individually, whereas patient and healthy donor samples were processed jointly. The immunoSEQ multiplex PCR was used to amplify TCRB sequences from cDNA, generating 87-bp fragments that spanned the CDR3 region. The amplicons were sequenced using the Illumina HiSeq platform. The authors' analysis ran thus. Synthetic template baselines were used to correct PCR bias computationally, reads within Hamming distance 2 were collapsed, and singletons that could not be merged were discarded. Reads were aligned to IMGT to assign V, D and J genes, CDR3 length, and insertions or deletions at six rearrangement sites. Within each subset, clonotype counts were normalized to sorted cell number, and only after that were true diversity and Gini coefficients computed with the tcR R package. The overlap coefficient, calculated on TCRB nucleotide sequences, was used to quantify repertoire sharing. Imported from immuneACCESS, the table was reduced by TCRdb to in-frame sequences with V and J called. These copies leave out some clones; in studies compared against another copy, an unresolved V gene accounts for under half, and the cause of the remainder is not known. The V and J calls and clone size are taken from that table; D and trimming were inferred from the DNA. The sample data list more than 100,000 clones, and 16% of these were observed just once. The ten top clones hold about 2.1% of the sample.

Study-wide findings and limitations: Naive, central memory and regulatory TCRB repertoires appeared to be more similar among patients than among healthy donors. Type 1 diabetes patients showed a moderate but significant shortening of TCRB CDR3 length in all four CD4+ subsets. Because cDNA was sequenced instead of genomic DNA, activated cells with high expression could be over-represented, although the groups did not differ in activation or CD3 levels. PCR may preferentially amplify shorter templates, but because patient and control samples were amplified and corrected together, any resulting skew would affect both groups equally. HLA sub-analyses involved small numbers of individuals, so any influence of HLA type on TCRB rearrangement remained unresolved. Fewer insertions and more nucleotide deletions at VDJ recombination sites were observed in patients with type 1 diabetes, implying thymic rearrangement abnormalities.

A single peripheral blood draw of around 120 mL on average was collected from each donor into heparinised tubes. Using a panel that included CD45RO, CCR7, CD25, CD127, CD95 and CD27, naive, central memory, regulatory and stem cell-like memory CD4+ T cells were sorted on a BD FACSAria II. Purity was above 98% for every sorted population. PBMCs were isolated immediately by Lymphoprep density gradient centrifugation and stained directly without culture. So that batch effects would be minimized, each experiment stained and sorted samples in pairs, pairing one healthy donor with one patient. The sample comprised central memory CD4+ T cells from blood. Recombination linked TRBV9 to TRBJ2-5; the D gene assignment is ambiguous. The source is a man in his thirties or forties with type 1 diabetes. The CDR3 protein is CASRVSPAPRTAETQYF. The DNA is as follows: TGTGCCAGCAGAGTAAGCCCCGCCCCGCGAACGGCAGAGACCCAGTACTTC.